These 21 T cell receptor beta chains came from one sample sequenced in a study of shared clonotypes between healthy human individuals. This table comes from immunoSEQ multiplex PCR, and its TCRdb copy is limited to in-frame clones, with some not included. The sample gives 2 million to 2.5 million clones, roughly 94% of which show up once; under 0.15% is in the top ten. Specimen: naive CD4+ T cells sorted from blood. The subset here: CD45RA+ positively selected. These receptors were taken from a man in his late teens or twenties in good health.

This clone appeared a single time. V usage is TRBV5-1 and J usage is TRBJ2-1; D gene uncertain. The V end was cut by 0 bases, the J end by 11 bases, with 12 bases between. The CDR3 is 13 residues long. Germline loops: CDR1 SGHRS, CDR2 YFSETQ. Written as DNA, the CDR3 is TGCGCCAGCAGCTTGGATTTGGGGAATCAGCAGTTCTTC. Translating it yields CASSLDLGNQQFF.

The chain carries TRBV10-2 and TRBJ1-2; no clear D gene. Deletions cut 7 bases from V and 7 bases from J, with 10 bases between. CDR1 WSHSY and CDR2 SAAADI come from the germline V gene. This CDR3 region has 11 residues. The CDR3 coding sequence is TGCGCCAGCACTCAAGGAGGTGGCTACACCTTC. Its protein is CASTQGGGYTF.

This clone was counted only a few times. V usage is TRBV5-4 and J usage is TRBJ1-2; D is undetermined. The germline V and J ends were trimmed by 4 bases and 4 bases, with 17 bases remaining between them. Looked up from germline, CDR1 is SGHNT and CDR2 is YYREEE (reference sequence). The CDR3 contains 15 residues. The DNA of the CDR3 is TGTGCCAGCAGCGAGAGGCCCGGGAACGGCTATGGCTACACCTTC. This translates into CASSERPGNGYGYTF.

This chain connects TRBV13 to TRBJ2-1, with D perhaps matching TRBD2 (5 bases). The CDR3 runs to 16 residues. The germline V gene encodes CDR1 PRHDT and CDR2 FYEKMQ (reference sequence). V gave up 1 base and J gave up 1 base, with 11 bases separating them. In DNA form, the CDR3 reads TGTGCCAGCAGCTTAGTGGCTAGCCCTTCCTACAATGAGCAGTTCTTC. Translating it yields CASSLVASPSYNEQFF.

The CDR3 DNA follows: TGTGCCAGCAGCACCTTGGGCCAGACTCTCTATGGCTACACCTTC. As protein: CASSTLGQTLYGYTF. The V call is TRBV13, the J call TRBJ1-2; D is unclear. CDR3 size: 15 residues. Trimming took 5 bases from V and 4 from J, leaving 17 bases between them. Germline CDR1 and CDR2: PRHDT and FYEKMQ (reference sequence).

V gene TRBV29-1 combines with J gene TRBJ1-1; D is possibly TRBD1 (6 bases). Germline V gene sequence: CDR1 SQVTM, CDR2 ANQGSEA. V shed 6 bases and J shed 5 bases, with 13 bases lying between them. This CDR3 spans 12 amino acids. CDR3 in DNA: TGCAGCGTAGTACAGGGTAGGACTGAAGCTTTCTTT. Protein sequence: CSVVQGRTEAFF.

The CDR3 DNA is TGTGCCAGCAGTTTACCCCCATGGCCGGCAGGGAGTGGGCAGTACTTC. This translates into CASSLPPWPAGSGQYF. This chain connects TRBV28 to TRBJ2-7; D possibly uses TRBD1 or TRBD2 (5 bases each). Trimming left V 2 bases short and J 9 bases short, with 23 bases between. Germline CDR1 and CDR2: MDHEN and SYDVKM. The CDR3 has 16 amino acids.

The CDR3 spells CASSFRTGSNYGYTF. CDR3 coding DNA: TGTGCCAGCAGTTTTCGGACGGGAAGTAACTATGGCTACACCTTC. The chain couples TRBV6-5 to TRBJ1-2; D gene ambiguous. V was shortened by 4 bases and J by 1 base, with 13 bases between the two germline ends. The CDR3 totals 15 residues. From germline, CDR1 is MNHEY and CDR2 SVGAGI.

This rearrangement joins TRBV27 to TRBJ2-1; TRBD2 aligns across 8 bases. The germline CDR1 and CDR2 sequences are MNHEY and SMNVEV (reference sequence). This CDR3 spans 17 amino acids. With V trimmed by 5 bases and J by 4 bases, 13 bases remained unmatched. The CDR3 nucleotides read TGTGCCAGCAGTCCACCCGGCGGGGGGCGAACTTACAATGAGCAGTTCTTC. It encodes CASSPPGGGRTYNEQFF.

This sequence joins TRBV18 and TRBJ2-7; TRBD1 agrees at 8 bases. From germline, CDR1 is KGHSH and CDR2 LQKENI. The CDR3 contains 15 residues. J lost 2 bases, V lost 0 bases, and 3 bases had no gene match. CDR3 loop: CASSPPATGAYEQYF. The CDR3 DNA follows: TGTGCCAGCTCACCACCTGCGACAGGGGCCTACGAGCAGTACTTC.

This clone has a single count. The chain couples TRBV29-1 to TRBJ2-2; D uncertain. V dropped 6 bases and J dropped 3 bases, with 5 bases sitting between them. The CDR3 runs to 11 residues. Germline assignment: CDR1 SQVTM and CDR2 ANQGSEA. CDR3 loop: CSVAYTGELFF. Here the CDR3 DNA reads TGCAGCGTAGCATACACCGGGGAGCTGTTTTTT.

The V and J genes are TRBV27 and TRBJ1-6; the match to TRBD1 covers 9 bases. The germline V gene has CDR1 MNHEY and CDR2 SMNVEV (reference sequence). The trim removed 3 bases at V and 9 bases at J, leaving 9 bases unmatched. The CDR3 extends over 16 amino acids. This chain's CDR3 is CASSFGTGTGSSPLHF. In DNA, the CDR3 is TGTGCCAGCAGTTTCGGTACTGGGACAGGGTCTTCACCCCTCCACTTT.

The chain carries TRBV25-1 and TRBJ1-2, with 11 bases identical to TRBD1. Per the germline V gene, CDR1 is MGHDK and CDR2 is SYGVNS. Trimming took 7 bases from V and 6 from J; bases not matched to a gene: 7. This CDR3 is built from 14 residues. The CDR3 coding sequence is TGTGCCAGCACCGAGGGACAGGGGGATAATGGCTACACCTTC. Translating it yields CASTEGQGDNGYTF.

V and J are TRBV30 and TRBJ1-4, with 9 bases fitting TRBD1. The CDR3 is 19 amino acids. Germline V gene data show CDR1 as GTSNPN and CDR2 as SVGIG (reference sequence). J gave up 3 bases and V 1 base, and 15 bases lay outside the gene matches. The CDR3 reads CAWSGFRDRVFAANEKLFF. In DNA, the CDR3 is TGTGCCTGGAGTGGCTTTCGGGACAGGGTATTTGCGGCTAATGAAAAACTGTTTTTT.

CDR3 region: CATIYWTENTEAFF. The CDR3 nucleotides are TGTGCCACTATATACTGGACGGAGAACACTGAAGCTTTCTTT. This sequence joins TRBV28 and TRBJ1-1; D gene ambiguous. This CDR3 region has 14 residues. Germline CDR1 MDHEN, CDR2 SYDVKM. Trimming shortened V by 10 bases and J by 1 base, and 16 bases separated the two germline ends.

The chain uses TRBV30 and TRBJ2-5; no clear D gene. Germline values: CDR1 GTSNPN, CDR2 SVGIG (reference sequence). The V and J ends lost 0 bases and 1 base respectively, with 12 bases between them. The CDR3 length is 15 residues. DNA of the CDR3: TGTGCCTGGAGTGTTCAAGGGTGGAGCCAAGAGACCCAGTACTTC. Protein product: CAWSVQGWSQETQYF.

The CDR3 DNA reads TGTGCCAGCAGCTTAGTGTATTCGAACACTGAAGCTTTCTTT. Translated, it gives CASSLVYSNTEAFF. V usage is TRBV7-9 and J usage is TRBJ1-1; no definite D call. Germline V gene lookup returns CDR1 SEHNR and CDR2 FQNEAQ (reference sequence). The CDR3 extends over 14 amino acids. V was cut by 1 base and J by 1 base, with 7 bases left in between.

The rearrangement links TRBV7-9 to TRBJ2-7; D perhaps matches TRBD2 (5 bases). Trimming shortened V by 1 base and J by 2 bases, and 12 bases separated the two germline ends. There are 15 residues in the CDR3. Germline V CDR1 and CDR2: SEHNR, FQNEAQ (reference sequence). CDR3 sequence reads: CASSLGSGIPYEQYF. The CDR3 DNA is TGTGCCAGCAGCTTAGGGTCGGGGATCCCCTACGAGCAGTACTTC.

The chain combines TRBV10-2 with TRBJ1-4; weak D call: TRBD1 (5 bases). V dropped 0 bases and J dropped 6 bases, with 11 bases sitting between them. Germline CDR1 and CDR2: WSHSY and SAAADI. This CDR3 is built from 15 residues. The CDR3 region is CASSESPQGHEKLFF. The CDR3 nucleotides are TGCGCCAGCAGTGAGTCTCCGCAGGGTCATGAAAAACTGTTTTTT.

This chain uses TRBV6-1 with TRBJ2-7; the D call may be TRBD1 or TRBD2 (5 bases each). Trimming took 3 bases from V and 1 from J, leaving 13 bases between them. CDR3 length: 15 residues. The V gene's germline CDR1 is MNHNS and CDR2 SASEGT. CDR3 protein: CASSESEWGSYEQYF. The CDR3 bases are TGTGCCAGCAGTGAGTCCGAGTGGGGGTCCTACGAGCAGTACTTC.

The genes are TRBV6-6 and TRBJ1-5; weak D call: TRBD1 (5 bases). The CDR3 loop spans 15 amino acids. Germline V lookup: CDR1 MNHNY, CDR2 SVGAGI (reference sequence). Between the trimmed V and J ends, which lost 4 bases and 7 bases, there was a span of 17 bases. Here the CDR3 reads CASSSPGRGEQPQHF. The CDR3 coding sequence is TGTGCCAGCAGTTCCCCGGGGCGGGGGGAACAGCCCCAGCATTTT.